This T cell receptor beta chain emerged from a study of blood T cell repertoires in COVID-19. Across the whole study: PBMCs, B-cell-depleted T cells, or T cells were the source of the cDNA or gDNA that made up the material.

This clone was seen just once. Here immunoSEQ multiplex PCR was the method, and the copy in TCRdb shows in-frame clones only, minus some. This sample has around 60,000 clones; about 74% occur once, and the top ten carry about 30%. The TCR was taken from a woman older than 75 with acute or convalescent COVID-19. The sample consisted of peripheral blood.

The CDR3 is CASSLDGVGVQGGYTF. The CDR3, as DNA: TGTGCCAGCAGCTTAGACGGGGTAGGCGTGCAAGGGGGCTACACCTTC. The chain is built from TRBV7-9 and TRBJ1-2; D is unclear. This CDR3 comprises 16 residues. Trimming cost V 1 base and J 8 bases, with 20 bases left between them. Looked up from germline, CDR1 is SEHNR and CDR2 is FQNEAQ (reference sequence).